This T cell receptor beta chain was retrieved from a study of graft-versus-host responses after intestinal transplantation. Turning to the study itself: The transplants performed in recipients were multivisceral, liver-intestinal, or isolated intestinal. General observations from the study: Early post-transplant HvG declines were associated with peak circulating GvH clone levels.

TCRdb's table, derived via immunoSEQ multiplex PCR, lists solely in-frame clones and lacks some. The table lists tens of thousands of clones, roughly two fifths of them singletons. The CDR3 sequence is 15 residues long. Germline values: CDR1 MDHEN, CDR2 SYDVKM. The trim removed 3 bases at V and 9 bases at J, leaving 7 bases unmatched. Irradiated, violet-dye-labeled stimulator cells, 200,000 in number, were plated with 200,000 CFSE-labeled responder cells. The authors sorted proliferating CFSE-low CD3+CD4+ and CD3+CD8+ responders after the reaction. This clone was seen a few times. The clonotype comes from a human patient who was an organ donor for intestinal transplantation. The chain has TRBV28 and TRBJ2-1; 11 bases are shared with TRBD2. Source: alloreactive CD8+ T cells from a mixed lymphocyte reaction culture, taken before transplantation. Described subset: CFSE-low proliferating T cells sorted from approximately 6-day pre-transplant mixed lymphocyte reaction (GvH or HvG direction). The CDR3 DNA sequence: TGTGCCAGCAGTTTGCTAGCGGGAGGCTTGGGTGAGCAGTTCTTC. It yields the protein CASSLLAGGLGEQFF.